This T cell receptor beta chain was recorded in a study of T-cell reconstitution after alpha-beta-depleted transplantation in children. The CDR3 runs 18 residues. Germline-derived CDR1 and CDR2 are SGHAT and FQNNGV. V was trimmed by 2 bases and J by 5 bases, leaving 21 bases between them. The authors prepared the TCRbeta library with unique molecular identifiers. TCRdb reprocessed the PCR reads with MiXCR, giving one entry per CDR3 protein. The sample shows about 980,000 distinct CDR3 sequences, about 31% of them seen only once. This clonotype turned up a few times. This receptor was obtained from a boy under two years old who had a stem cell transplant for SCID, so the T cells may come from the graft donor. Source: PBMCs, mostly from graft donor cells, taken 360 days after TCRalphabeta/CD19-depleted stem cell transplant. V is TRBV11-2 and J is TRBJ2-2, with D tentatively TRBD1 (8 bases). The CDR3 nucleotides are TGTGCCAGCAGCTTAAGGCGGGGGACAGGTGGCGCGACCGGGGAGCTGTTTTTT. Translated: CASSLRRGTGGATGELFF.